This is a list of T cell receptor beta chains from one sample in a study of siplizumab effects on memory and regulatory T cells. Clones were sequenced by immunoSEQ multiplex PCR, and TCRdb holds only the in-frame ones, with some missing. Here the sample spans 56,000 or so clones, 95% to 98% being singletons. Sequenced: naive CD8+ T cells sorted from blood. The receptors come from a human donor in good health. Each CDR3 is given with its conserved first and last residue. The D gene is left open where the match is weak. Not every row has a clone size; where given, it reads once, few, many or a size class.

v_gene	j_gene	len	abundance	d_gene	CDR3aa	CDR3nt
TRBV6-1	TRBJ1-5	14	NA	NA	CASSDLDPNQPQHF	TGTGCCAGCAGTGATTTGGATCCCAATCAGCCCCAGCATTTT
TRBV9	TRBJ1-5	15	NA	TRBD1	CASSEGGTVLSPQHF	TGTGCCAGCAGCGAGGGGGGGACAGTGCTATCTCCCCAGCATTTT
TRBV27	TRBJ2-1	11	NA	NA	CASSNQLEQFF	TGTGCCAGCAGTAATCAACTAGAGCAGTTCTTC
TRBV29-1	TRBJ2-2	12	NA	NA	CSVAGGAGELFF	TGCAGCGTCGCAGGGGGGGCCGGGGAGCTGTTTTTT
TRBV28	TRBJ2-5	14	NA	NA	CASSLVGDAETQYF	TGTGCCAGCAGTTTAGTGGGAGACGCGGAGACCCAGTACTTC
TRBV30	TRBJ2-1	15	NA	TRBD2	CAWSAREGLYNEQFF	TGTGCCTGGAGTGCTCGGGAGGGCCTCTACAATGAGCAGTTCTTC
TRBV9	TRBJ2-7	15	NA	TRBD1	CASSVAGQGTYEQYF	TGTGCCAGCAGCGTAGCAGGACAGGGGACCTACGAGCAGTACTTC
TRBV29-1	TRBJ1-2	15	NA	TRBD1	CSVATGTGGIVGYTF	TGCAGCGTTGCGACCGGGACAGGGGGCATTGTTGGCTACACCTTC
TRBV30	TRBJ1-2	12	NA	TRBD1	CAWHRGDYGYTF	TGTGCCTGGCACAGGGGTGACTATGGCTACACCTTC
TRBV9	TRBJ1-4	17	once	TRBD1	CASSVEAEGAINEKLFF	TGTGCCAGCAGCGTAGAGGCCGAGGGGGCGATTAATGAAAAACTGTTTTTT
TRBV14	TRBJ2-3	13	once	NA	CASRKTATDTQYF	TGTGCCAGCAGAAAGACAGCCACAGATACGCAGTATTTT
TRBV4-1	TRBJ2-3	15	NA	TRBD1	CASSHSGGDRDTQYF	TGCGCCAGCAGCCACTCAGGGGGCGACCGAGATACGCAGTATTTT
TRBV19	TRBJ2-7	15	NA	TRBD1	CASRGTGDRWYEQCF	TGTGCCAGTAGGGGGACAGGGGATAGGTGGTACGAGCAGTGCTTC
TRBV27	TRBJ2-5	14	NA	NA	CASSPLEDGETQYF	TGTGCCAGCAGTCCCCTCGAGGACGGGGAGACCCAGTACTTC
TRBV4-3	TRBJ2-5	15	NA	NA	CASSLSQGRAETQYF	TGCGCCAGCAGCCTTTCCCAGGGCAGGGCGGAGACCCAGTACTTC
TRBV4-2	TRBJ1-1	15	few	NA	CASSQEGHTHPEAFF	TGTGCCAGCAGCCAAGAAGGTCACACCCACCCTGAAGCTTTCTTT
TRBV7-9	TRBJ2-2	15	NA	NA	CASSLVGANTGELFF	TGTGCCAGCAGCTTAGTAGGAGCCAACACCGGGGAGCTGTTTTTT
TRBV7-9	TRBJ2-1	15	NA	NA	CASSGTRVSYNEQFF	TGTGCCAGCAGCGGGACAAGAGTCTCCTACAATGAGCAGTTCTTC
TRBV5-1	TRBJ2-1	17	NA	TRBD2	CASSLSVVAGAAGEQFF	TGCGCCAGCAGCTTGTCAGTGGTAGCGGGCGCGGCGGGTGAGCAGTTCTTC
TRBV29-1	TRBJ2-5	13	NA	NA	CSVETAGEETQYF	TGCAGCGTTGAAACCGCCGGGGAAGAGACCCAGTACTTC
TRBV4-3	TRBJ2-1	11	NA	NA	CASSRGREQFF	TGCGCCAGCAGCCGAGGACGTGAGCAGTTCTTC
TRBV13	TRBJ2-5	16	NA	TRBD1	CASSPSDRAHQETQYF	TGTGCCAGCAGCCCCTCGGACAGGGCCCATCAAGAGACCCAGTACTTC
TRBV20-1	TRBJ2-7	11	NA	NA	CSASETNEQYF	TGCAGTGCTAGCGAGACGAACGAGCAGTACTTC
TRBV4-1	TRBJ1-2	14	NA	NA	CASSQDTRGNGYTF	TGCGCCAGCAGCCAAGATACGAGGGGCAATGGCTACACCTTC
TRBV18	TRBJ2-1	15	NA	TRBD1	CASSPSGQLYNEQFF	TGTGCCAGCTCACCATCGGGACAGTTATACAATGAGCAGTTCTTC
TRBV18	TRBJ2-7	14	NA	TRBD1	CASSPPGQSYEQYF	TGTGCCAGCTCACCACCGGGACAGTCCTACGAGCAGTACTTC
TRBV9	TRBJ2-5	14	once	NA	CASSETGLEETQYF	TGTGCCAGCAGCGAAACAGGGTTAGAAGAGACCCAGTACTTC
TRBV9	TRBJ2-2	13	NA	NA	CASSGLANRELFF	TGTGCCAGTTCTGGGCTAGCTAACCGGGAGCTGTTTTTT
TRBV21-1	TRBJ2-7	15	NA	NA	CASSKEGGTIGEQYF	TGTGCCAGCAGCAAAGAAGGAGGGACAATTGGCGAGCAGTACTTC
TRBV5-6	TRBJ2-7	14	NA	NA	CASSFGSTGYEQYF	TGTGCCAGCAGCTTTGGGTCGACGGGTTACGAGCAGTACTTC
TRBV9	TRBJ2-2	15	NA	TRBD2	CASSGGGRAFGELFF	TGTGCCAGCAGCGGCGGCGGGAGGGCCTTCGGGGAGCTGTTTTTT
TRBV4-2	TRBJ2-1	13	NA	NA	CASSQVGSGEQFF	TGTGCCAGCAGCCAAGTGGGGTCGGGTGAGCAGTTCTTC
TRBV6-1	TRBJ2-7	17	NA	NA	CASSEAPDAGGGYEQYF	TGTGCCAGCAGTGAAGCCCCGGACGCAGGGGGAGGCTACGAGCAGTACTTC
TRBV28	TRBJ2-5	14	NA	NA	CASSLLRSQETQYF	TGTGCCAGCAGTTTACTACGCAGTCAAGAGACCCAGTACTTC
TRBV7-3	TRBJ2-1	15	NA	NA	CASSLEVATYNEQFF	TGTGCCAGCAGCTTAGAGGTTGCTACTTACAATGAGCAGTTCTTC
TRBV9	TRBJ2-1	15	NA	TRBD2	CASSMGLAGAGEQFF	TGTGCCAGCAGCATGGGACTAGCGGGAGCCGGTGAGCAGTTCTTC
TRBV9	TRBJ1-4	15	NA	TRBD1	CASSVEGQGGEKLFF	TGTGCCAGCAGCGTGGAGGGACAGGGGGGTGAAAAACTGTTTTTT